This TCR beta chain came from a study of blood T cell repertoires in COVID-19. Study as a whole: PBMCs, B-cell-depleted T cells, or T cells provided the cDNA or gDNA that made up the material.

TCRdb keeps only in-frame clones here, not all; method: immunoSEQ multiplex PCR. Among under 300,000 clones listed, approximately 85% were seen once. The CDR3 totals 17 residues. Germline assignment: CDR1 LNHNV and CDR2 YYDKDF (reference sequence). Unmatched junction bases numbered 10, after V lost 3 bases and J lost 7 bases. The J gene is TRBJ2-5, the V gene TRBV15; 14 bases fit TRBD2. The source is a man older than 75 with acute or convalescent COVID-19. Material for sequencing was peripheral blood. This chain's CDR3 is CATSSDGTSGGRGTQYF. DNA for the CDR3: TGTGCCACCAGCAGCGACGGGACTAGCGGGGGTCGGGGGACCCAGTACTTC.